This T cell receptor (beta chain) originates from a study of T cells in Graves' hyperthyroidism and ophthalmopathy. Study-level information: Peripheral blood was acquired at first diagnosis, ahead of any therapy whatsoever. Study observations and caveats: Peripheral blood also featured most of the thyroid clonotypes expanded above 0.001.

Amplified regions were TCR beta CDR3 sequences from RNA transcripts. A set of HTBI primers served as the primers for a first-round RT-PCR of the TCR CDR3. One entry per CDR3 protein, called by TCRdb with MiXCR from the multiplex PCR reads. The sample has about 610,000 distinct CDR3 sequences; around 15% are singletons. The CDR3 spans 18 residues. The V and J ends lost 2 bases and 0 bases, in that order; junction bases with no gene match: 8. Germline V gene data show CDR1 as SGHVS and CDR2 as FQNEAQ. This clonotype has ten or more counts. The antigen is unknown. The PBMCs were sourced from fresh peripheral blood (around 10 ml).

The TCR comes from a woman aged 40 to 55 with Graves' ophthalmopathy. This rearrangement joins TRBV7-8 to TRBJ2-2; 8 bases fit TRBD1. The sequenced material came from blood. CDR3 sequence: CASSLRSWTGTNTGELFF. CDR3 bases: TGTGCCAGCAGCTTAAGGAGTTGGACAGGGACGAACACCGGGGAGCTGTTTTTT.